Presented here are 17 T cell receptor beta chains from one specimen sequenced in a study of T cells expressing NK-cell markers (dated by TCRdb to 2020 to 2022). The library relied on 5' RACE. Instrument used: Illumina HiSeq 2000. Each entry corresponds to one CDR3 protein sequence from reads that TCRdb reprocessed, and DNA is not given. The sample's records list approximately 440,000 distinct CDR3 sequences. Roughly 1.4% of the sample comes from the top ten. Sequenced input: blood T cells: a sorted CD56 or NKG2C T cell subset, CD4+ or CD8+ T cells, or bulk PBMC T cells (not recorded which). The receptors stem from a woman aged 50 to 65 in good health. Donor details come from another sample of the same person, matched by shared clones.

The chain couples TRBV25-1 to TRBJ1-3; the D call of TRBD1 rests on TCRdb alone, since no DNA is present to check it. CDR1 is MGHDK, CDR2 SYGVNS, per germline. This CDR3 is built from 15 residues. This CDR3 is CASNPDGGRGNTIYF.

The genes are TRBV20-1 and TRBJ2-3; TCRdb's D gene call, TRBD1, goes unchecked for lack of DNA. The CDR3 runs to 14 residues. Germline CDR1 reads DFQATT; CDR2 reads SNEGSKA (reference sequence). This chain's CDR3 is CSATGPAGTDTQYF.

The chain has TRBV5-1 and TRBJ2-2; TCRdb's D call of TRBD2 is untestable without DNA. The germline CDR1 and CDR2 sequences are SGHRS and YFSETQ. The CDR3 length is 20 residues. The CDR3 reads CASSFPPLTSGGTNTGELFF.

The chain carries TRBV15 and TRBJ2-3; TCRdb names TRBD1, which stays unverified in the absence of DNA. The CDR3 has 14 amino acids. Germline V gene sequence: CDR1 LNHNV, CDR2 YYDKDF (reference sequence). CDR3 in amino acids: CATSNRQGTDTQYF.

The V call is TRBV12-3 or TRBV12-4, the J call TRBJ1-2; lacking DNA, the TRBD1 call made by TCRdb goes unchecked. The CDR3 consists of 14 residues. CDR3: CASARDRVSYGYTF.

This sequence joins TRBV10-3 and TRBJ1-5. The germline V gene has CDR1 ENHRY and CDR2 SYGVKD. The CDR3 contains 14 residues. CDR3 region: CAIARGTSNQPQHF.

The rearrangement uses TRBV25-1 and TRBJ2-3; the TRBD2 assignment by TCRdb is unverifiable without DNA. The CDR3 runs 14 residues. Germline V gene sequence: CDR1 MGHDK, CDR2 SYGVNS. CDR3 amino acids: CASTGLAGVDTQYF.

This chain links TRBV7-8 with TRBJ1-5; TCRdb gives TRBD1 as the D gene, but with no DNA this cannot be confirmed. There are 15 residues in the CDR3. Germline V CDR1 and CDR2: SGHVS, FQNEAQ. The chain's CDR3 is CASSLGGGSNQPQHF.

This rearrangement joins TRBV11-3 to TRBJ1-2. The CDR3 contains 17 residues. Germline V gene lookup returns CDR1 SGHNT and CDR2 YENEEA. CDR3 residues: CASSSSLMGLPMDGYTF.

The chain joins TRBV7-9 to TRBJ2-1; lacking DNA, the TRBD1 call made by TCRdb goes unchecked. The CDR3 spans 14 residues. Germline V gene data show CDR1 as SEHNR and CDR2 as FQNEAQ (reference sequence). This CDR3 reads CASSYASGTKKQFF. Drawing the rest from reference TRBV7-9 and TRBJ2-1, the complete variable domain is DTGVSQNPRHKITKRGQNVTFRCDPISEHNRLYWYRQTLGQGPEFLTYFQNEAQLEKSRLLSDRFSAERPKGSFSTLEIQRTEQGDSAMYLCASSYASGTKKQFFGPGTRLTVL.

The chain links TRBV12-3 or TRBV12-4 to TRBJ2-1. The CDR3 runs to 14 residues. The CDR3 sequence is CASTMTSSYNEQFF.

The J gene is TRBJ1-6, the V gene TRBV7-6; the TCRdb D gene call, TRBD1, has no DNA to confirm it. The V gene's germline CDR1 is SGHVS and CDR2 FNYEAQ. This CDR3 is 13 amino acids long. This CDR3 reads CASSRGVNSPLHF.

The CDR3 region is CASSSDRGWEKLFF. This chain connects TRBV7-2 to TRBJ1-4; the TCRdb D gene call, TRBD1, has no DNA to confirm it. This CDR3 contains 14 residues. CDR1 is SGHTA and CDR2 is FQGNSA in the germline V gene.

The chain recombines TRBV2 with TRBJ2-7; TCRdb proposes TRBD1, but this gene call is untestable without DNA. Germline CDR1 and CDR2: SNHLY and FYNNEI. This CDR3 comprises 12 residues. Here the CDR3 reads CASTHAGAEQYF.

The rearrangement links TRBV5-5 to TRBJ1-1; the TRBD1 assignment by TCRdb is unverifiable without DNA. CDR1 is SGHKS, CDR2 YYEKEE, per germline (reference sequence). The CDR3 extends over 14 amino acids. This CDR3 is CASAHRGLDTEAFF.

The genes are TRBV6-6 and TRBJ2-2. Germline CDR1 reads MNHNY; CDR2 reads SVGAGI (reference sequence). There are 12 residues in the CDR3. CDR3 loop: CASSYGPGELFF.

The chain is built from TRBV10-2 and TRBJ1-3. Germline-derived CDR1 and CDR2 are WSHSY and SAAADI. CDR3 size: 14 residues. Here the CDR3 reads CASSEEGGGNTIYF.